The text below deals with one TCR beta chain. Its antigen is not known. An immunoSEQ assay, version v3.0, was performed at survey level. Clones were read by immunoSEQ multiplex PCR, and TCRdb kept only the in-frame ones, dropping some. This table has around 30,000 clones, about 85% appearing once. The data were obtained in a study of long-term antiretroviral therapy in people with HIV. Whole-study findings and limits: The clones with expansion before ART were dominant in the repertoire at all time points. Older ART regimens were possibly in use when the blood was collected between the mid-2000s and the late 2010s. Repertoires looked antigen-experienced, with only a slight naive shift after ART.

Donors needed at least one pre-ART PBMC sample plus at least two post-ART samples. CDR1 and CDR2 (germline): LNHDA, SQIVND (reference sequence). V lost 7 bases to trimming and J lost 0 bases, with 13 bases between them. The CDR3 is 15 amino acids. V is TRBV19 and J is TRBJ1-3; D unresolved. The origin of this receptor is a man aged 40-50 years with HIV. The input for sequencing was unsorted PBMCs, taken 3 years after starting antiretroviral therapy. CDR3 region: CASIRVGDSGNTIYF. The DNA for the CDR3 is TGTGCCAGTATTCGGGTCGGAGACTCTGGAAACACCATATATTTT.